This TCR beta chain was captured in a study of blood T cell repertoires in COVID-19 (dated by TCRdb to the early 2020s). Describing the broader study: Samples covering the acute and convalescent phases of COVID-19 were provided by collaborators in the United States, Italy and Spain. Where available, HLA class I and class II types were taken from metadata supplied by the sample provider and were not determined by assay-based typing. The prospective study material was composed of cDNA or gDNA derived from T cells, B-cell-depleted T cells, or PBMCs. The samples were drawn from the first 160 participants of the ongoing ImmuneRACE study and from some 1,300 subjects provided by 6 global collaborators. The sample metadata nearly always contained a de-identified subject ID, COVID-19 status, age in years and sex. Subjects who had been exposed to COVID-19, were actively infected with it, or had recovered from it provided the deeply sampled blood TCRbeta repertoires that made up the dataset. The repertoires were made available in a free public database intended to serve as a resource for research on the immune response to SARS-CoV-2. The paper's findings and limits, for the study overall: How much clinical and demographic metadata was included differed by source and by participant, and the metadata was provided uncurated.

TCRbeta CDR3 regions were amplified from genomic DNA by means of the immunoSEQ Assay, a bias-controlled multiplex PCR. In the authors' own workflow: Within the assay, amplification of reference gene primers was used to estimate how many nucleated cells each sample contained. To quantify the absolute abundance of each unique TCRbeta CDR3 rearrangement, sequence reads were collapsed and filtered. Productive Simpson clonality was computed per sample as the square root of Simpson's diversity index over productive rearrangements. Drawn from immuneACCESS, this table holds only the in-frame rearrangements with V and J called that TCRdb kept. Clones are partly lost; checked studies trace under half to an unresolved V gene and leave the rest unexplained. D and trimming come from the DNA, and the V and J calls and clone size come from that table. This sample comprises about 77,000 clones, roughly nine tenths of them detected only once. 16% of the sample belongs to the ten largest clones.

Each collaborating institution followed its own protocols to collect whole blood in K2EDTA tubes. For TCRbeta analysis, collaborators shipped samples in one of three forms: frozen whole blood, isolated PBMCs, or DNA extracted from either of those sample types. After removal of 5 bases from V and 1 base from J, the junction retains 6 bases not matched to a gene. From the cysteine up to the phenylalanine, the CDR3 has a length of 15 residues. Kept here is only the CDR3 DNA, which spans 45 bases and is read in frame from base 1. CDR1 and CDR2, looked up from the germline V gene, are MNHEY and SVGAGI. Points on this clone: It lacks a known antigen. No per-base quality is available; no much larger clone lies one base away.

The clonotype comes from a woman of 80 years or more with active or convalescent COVID-19. Recombination linked TRBV6-5 to TRBJ2-7, with 9 middle bases fitting TRBD1. The sample taken for sequencing was peripheral blood. The CDR3 region reads CASSTGTGTSYEQYF. The sequenced DNA is TGTGCCAGCAGTACCGGGACAGGGACTTCCTACGAGCAGTACTTC.